One sample yielded the 24 T cell receptor beta chains listed below, sequenced in a study of T cells expressing NK-cell markers. TCRdb reanalyzed the 5' RACE reads and collapses them to one entry per CDR3 protein, without DNA. This listing includes approximately 440,000 distinct CDR3 sequences. The sequenced sample consisted of blood T cells: a sorted CD56 or NKG2C T cell subset, CD4+ or CD8+ T cells, or bulk PBMC T cells (not recorded which). The receptor source for this set is a woman aged 45-65 years in good health.

This chain joins TRBV5-1 and TRBJ1-4. The CDR3 is 15 amino acids. The germline V gene encodes CDR1 SGHRS and CDR2 YFSETQ. The CDR3 spells CASSFRGATNEKLFF.

The CDR3 loop is CASSSQGLGWADTQYF. The chain joins TRBV5-1 to TRBJ2-3; TCRdb names TRBD2, which stays unverified in the absence of DNA. Germline CDR1 SGHRS, CDR2 YFSETQ. This CDR3 is built from 16 residues.

V and J are TRBV12-5 and TRBJ1-5; the TCRdb call, TRBD1, lacks DNA for checking. The CDR3 covers 14 residues. Looked up from germline, CDR1 is LGHNT and CDR2 is FRNRAP. The CDR3 here is CASGLFPGPGPQHF.

The chain is built from TRBV21-1 and TRBJ1-2; the TRBD1 assignment by TCRdb is unverifiable without DNA. TRBV21-1 represents a pseudogene. The CDR3 spans 15 residues. This CDR3 reads CASSIRDRSWKRYTF.

The genes are TRBV4-2 and TRBJ2-2; lacking DNA, the TRBD2 call made by TCRdb goes unchecked. Germline values: CDR1 LGHNA, CDR2 YNFKEQ. The CDR3 is 17 residues long. The CDR3: CASSLRTSGLNTGELFF.

V gene TRBV20-1 combines with J gene TRBJ2-1. From germline, CDR1 is DFQATT and CDR2 SNEGSKA (reference sequence). This CDR3 has 14 amino acids. The CDR3 loop reads CSARGMASYNEQFF.

This chain connects TRBV7-7 to TRBJ2-2; TCRdb's D call, TRBD1, is unchecked because there is no DNA. Germline V CDR1 and CDR2: SSHAT, FNYEAQ (reference sequence). The CDR3 extends over 14 amino acids. This CDR3 is CASGWDRNTGELFF.

The chain couples TRBV10-3 to TRBJ1-2. The CDR3 consists of 16 residues. Germline V gene sequence: CDR1 ENHRY, CDR2 SYGVKD. CDR3 sequence reads: CAISESSLGANYGYTF.

This rearrangement joins TRBV29-1 to TRBJ2-5; the TRBD2 assignment by TCRdb is unverifiable without DNA. This CDR3 region has 13 residues. The V gene's germline CDR1 is SQVTM and CDR2 ANQGSEA. The CDR3 here is CSTGSGSRETQYF.

The chain joins TRBV5-1 to TRBJ2-5; TCRdb designates TRBD1, a call that cannot be tested without DNA. This CDR3 comprises 16 residues. Per the germline V gene, CDR1 is SGHRS and CDR2 is YFSETQ. The CDR3 is CASSFALRGAGETQYF.

This sequence joins TRBV5-1 and TRBJ2-1; there is no DNA to check the TCRdb D call of TRBD1. The CDR3 sequence is 17 residues long. Germline V gives CDR1 SGHRS, CDR2 YFSETQ. CDR3: CASKDRVSVSDYNEQFF.

This sequence joins TRBV20-1 and TRBJ1-4. Germline lookup yields CDR1 DFQATT and CDR2 SNEGSKA (reference sequence). This CDR3 spans 15 amino acids. CDR3 amino acids: CSAREMRRFNEKLFF.

CDR3 residues: CASSPMRNTGELFF. V and J are TRBV3-1 and TRBJ2-2. CDR1 is LGHDT, CDR2 YNNKEL, per germline (reference sequence). CDR3 size: 14 residues.

The gene calls are TRBV6-5 and TRBJ2-6; TCRdb reports TRBD1, a call that lacks DNA to check it against. The CDR3 covers 18 residues. The germline gives CDR1 MNHEY, CDR2 SVGAGI. CDR3 sequence: CASSRRQGTISGANVLTF.

The chain couples TRBV24-1 to TRBJ2-1; TCRdb indicates TRBD2, and absent DNA this call remains unverified. The CDR3 has 16 residues. Germline loops: CDR1 KGHDR, CDR2 SFDVKD. CDR3 region: CATSDSGLAGVNEQFF.

The chain links TRBV7-9 to TRBJ2-5; there is no DNA to check the TCRdb D call of TRBD2. Germline assignment: CDR1 SEHNR and CDR2 FQNEAQ (reference sequence). The CDR3 spans 13 residues. This chain's CDR3 is CASSGTQEETQYF.

The V call is TRBV6-6, the J call TRBJ2-7; TCRdb's assignment of TRBD1 cannot be checked, as there is no DNA. The CDR3 spans 15 residues. The V gene's germline CDR1 is MNHNY and CDR2 SVGAGI (reference sequence). The CDR3 reads CASSRTGTPSNEQYF.

The chain uses TRBV25-1 and TRBJ2-7; TCRdb picks TRBD2, but there is no DNA to check that call. The CDR3 is made up of 20 amino acids. Germline CDR1 reads MGHDK; CDR2 reads SYGVNS. CDR3 region: CASSEPGTSGDPRPHYEQYF.

The rearrangement links TRBV4-1 to TRBJ1-5; TCRdb picks TRBD1, but there is no DNA to check that call. This CDR3 comprises 16 residues. Germline CDR1 reads MGHRA; CDR2 reads YSYEKL. This CDR3 reads CASSPGRGSSNQPQHF.

The chain couples TRBV6-2 or TRBV6-3 to TRBJ2-2; the D gene TCRdb calls, TRBD2, cannot be checked with no DNA. The CDR3 has 15 amino acids. From germline, CDR1 is MNHEY and CDR2 SVGEGT. CDR3 amino acids: CASSVTSGRTGELFF.

The CDR3 loop is CSARDRAGAGGHGYTF. The chain uses TRBV20-1 and TRBJ1-2. Per germline, CDR1 DFQATT and CDR2 SNEGSKA (reference sequence). The CDR3 is 16 amino acids.

The chain employs TRBV4-1 and TRBJ2-4; TCRdb reports TRBD1, a call that lacks DNA to check it against. Per the germline V gene, CDR1 is MGHRA and CDR2 is YSYEKL. The CDR3 spans 19 residues. The CDR3 spells CASSPGQGEWSITKNIQYF.

V gene TRBV5-8 combines with J gene TRBJ2-1; TCRdb selects TRBD2, and the lack of DNA leaves this call unchecked. CDR1 is SGHTS, CDR2 YDEGEE, per germline. The CDR3 runs 16 residues. This chain's CDR3 is CASSSRRLDRSNEQFF.

This rearrangement joins TRBV11-2 to TRBJ2-5. The CDR3 spans 14 residues. CDR1 and CDR2 from the germline V gene are SGHAT and FQNNGV. This CDR3 reads CASRPSVAQETQYF.